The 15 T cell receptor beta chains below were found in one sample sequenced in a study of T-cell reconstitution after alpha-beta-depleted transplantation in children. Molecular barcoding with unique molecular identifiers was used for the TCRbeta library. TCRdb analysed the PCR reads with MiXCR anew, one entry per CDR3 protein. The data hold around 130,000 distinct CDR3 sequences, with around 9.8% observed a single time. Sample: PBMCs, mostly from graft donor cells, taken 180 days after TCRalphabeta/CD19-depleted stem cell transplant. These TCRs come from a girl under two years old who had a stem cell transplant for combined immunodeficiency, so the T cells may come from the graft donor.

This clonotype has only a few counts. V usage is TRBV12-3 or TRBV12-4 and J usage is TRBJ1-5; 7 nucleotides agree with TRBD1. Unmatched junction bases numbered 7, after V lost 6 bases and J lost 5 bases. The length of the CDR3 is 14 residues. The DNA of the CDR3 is TGTGCCAGCAGCCCAGACAGGGTGGATCAGCCCCAGCATTTT. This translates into CASSPDRVDQPQHF.

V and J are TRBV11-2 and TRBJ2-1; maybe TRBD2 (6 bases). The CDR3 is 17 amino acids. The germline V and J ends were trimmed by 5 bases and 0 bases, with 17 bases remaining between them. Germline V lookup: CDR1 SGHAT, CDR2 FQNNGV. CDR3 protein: CASSQWWGVYSYNEQFF. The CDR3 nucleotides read TGTGCCAGCAGCCAATGGTGGGGGGTGTACTCCTACAATGAGCAGTTCTTC.

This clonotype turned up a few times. CDR3 residues: CASSLAPGGSGSPLHF. DNA for the CDR3: TGTGCCAGCAGCTTAGCGCCGGGGGGTTCAGGATCACCCCTCCACTTT. The V and J genes are TRBV7-2 and TRBJ1-6; D possibly corresponds to TRBD1 (5 bases). The CDR3 runs to 16 residues. V lost 0 bases and J 10 bases, leaving 16 bases between the germline ends. Germline CDR1 and CDR2: SGHTA and FQGNSA.

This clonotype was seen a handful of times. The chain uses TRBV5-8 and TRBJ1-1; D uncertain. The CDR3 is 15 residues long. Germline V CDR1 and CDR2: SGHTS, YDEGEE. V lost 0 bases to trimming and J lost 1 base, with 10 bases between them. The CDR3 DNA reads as TGTGCCAGCAGCTTGGCCAGGATTACGAACACTGAAGCTTTCTTT. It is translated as CASSLARITNTEAFF.

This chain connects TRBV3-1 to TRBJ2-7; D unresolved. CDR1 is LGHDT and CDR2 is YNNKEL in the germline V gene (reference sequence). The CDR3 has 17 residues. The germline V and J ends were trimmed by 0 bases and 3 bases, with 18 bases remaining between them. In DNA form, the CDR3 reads TGTGCCAGCAGCCAAGATGGTTTCGGGCTCCCAAACTACGAGCAGTACTTC. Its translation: CASSQDGFGLPNYEQYF.

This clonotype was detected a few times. The CDR3 loop is CASSLGPSAAAYGYTF. The CDR3 DNA follows: TGTGCCAGCAGCCTAGGACCGAGTGCGGCGGCCTATGGCTACACCTTC. The chain is built from TRBV5-5 and TRBJ1-2; no reliable D call. Trimming cost V 4 bases and J 4 bases, with 20 bases left between them. Germline CDR1 and CDR2: SGHKS and YYEKEE (reference sequence). The CDR3 extends over 16 amino acids.

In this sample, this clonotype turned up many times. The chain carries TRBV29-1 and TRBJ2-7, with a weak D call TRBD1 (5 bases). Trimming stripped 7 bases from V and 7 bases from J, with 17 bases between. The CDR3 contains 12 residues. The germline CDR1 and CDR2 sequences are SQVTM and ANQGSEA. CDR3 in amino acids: CSASTESWEQYF. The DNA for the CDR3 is TGCAGCGCTTCGACAGAGAGCTGGGAGCAGTACTTC.

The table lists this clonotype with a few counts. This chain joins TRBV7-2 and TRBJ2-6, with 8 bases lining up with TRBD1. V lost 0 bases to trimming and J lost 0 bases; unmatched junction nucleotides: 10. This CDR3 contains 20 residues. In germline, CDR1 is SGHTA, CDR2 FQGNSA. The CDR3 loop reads CASSLALRTGLPSGANVLTF. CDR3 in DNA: TGTGCCAGCAGCTTAGCCCTGAGGACAGGGCTCCCCTCTGGGGCCAACGTCCTGACTTTC.

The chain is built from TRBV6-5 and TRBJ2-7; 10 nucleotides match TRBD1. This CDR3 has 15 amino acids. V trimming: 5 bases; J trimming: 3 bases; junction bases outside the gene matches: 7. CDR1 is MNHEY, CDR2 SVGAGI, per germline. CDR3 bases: TGTGCCAGCAGTACCCGGACAGGGGGTTTCTACGAGCAGTACTTC. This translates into CASSTRTGGFYEQYF.

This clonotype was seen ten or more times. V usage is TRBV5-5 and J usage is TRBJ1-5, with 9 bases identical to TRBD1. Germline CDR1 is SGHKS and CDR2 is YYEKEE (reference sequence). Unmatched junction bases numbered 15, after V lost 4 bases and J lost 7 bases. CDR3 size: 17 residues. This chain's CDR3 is CASSVTDWTGAGQPQHF. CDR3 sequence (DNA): TGTGCCAGCAGCGTAACGGATTGGACAGGGGCGGGACAGCCCCAGCATTTT.

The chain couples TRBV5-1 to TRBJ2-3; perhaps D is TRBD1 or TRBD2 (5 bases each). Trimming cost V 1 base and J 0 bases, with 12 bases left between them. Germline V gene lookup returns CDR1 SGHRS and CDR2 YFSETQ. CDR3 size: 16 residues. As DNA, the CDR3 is TGCGCCAGCAGCTTGACTAGGTGGGGGAGCACAGATACGCAGTATTTT. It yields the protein CASSLTRWGSTDTQYF.

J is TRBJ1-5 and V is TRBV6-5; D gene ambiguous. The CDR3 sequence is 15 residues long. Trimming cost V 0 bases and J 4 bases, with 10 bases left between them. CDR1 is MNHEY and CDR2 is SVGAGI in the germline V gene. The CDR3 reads CASSYSSARNQPQHF. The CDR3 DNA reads TGTGCCAGCAGTTACTCGTCGGCCCGGAATCAGCCCCAGCATTTT.

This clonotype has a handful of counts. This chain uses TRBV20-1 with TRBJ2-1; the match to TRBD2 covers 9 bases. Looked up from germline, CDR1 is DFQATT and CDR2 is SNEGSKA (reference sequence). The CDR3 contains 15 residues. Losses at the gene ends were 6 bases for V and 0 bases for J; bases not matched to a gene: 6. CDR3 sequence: CSANKAGGSYNEQFF. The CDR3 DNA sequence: TGCAGTGCGAATAAAGCGGGAGGCTCCTACAATGAGCAGTTCTTC.

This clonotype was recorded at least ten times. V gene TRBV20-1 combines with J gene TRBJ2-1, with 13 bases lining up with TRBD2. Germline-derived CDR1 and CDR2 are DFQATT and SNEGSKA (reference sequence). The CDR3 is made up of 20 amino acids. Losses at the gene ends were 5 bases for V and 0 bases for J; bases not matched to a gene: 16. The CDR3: CSARGLAGSIVQSSYNEQFF. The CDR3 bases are TGCAGTGCTCGGGGACTAGCGGGGTCCATAGTTCAGAGCTCCTACAATGAGCAGTTCTTC.

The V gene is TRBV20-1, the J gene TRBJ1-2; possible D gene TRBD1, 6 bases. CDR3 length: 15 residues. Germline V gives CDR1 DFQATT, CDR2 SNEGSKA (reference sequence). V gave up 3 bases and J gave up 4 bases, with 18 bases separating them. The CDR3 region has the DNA TGCAGTGCTAGCAACTCAACAGGGACTCTCTATGGCTACACCTTC. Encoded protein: CSASNSTGTLYGYTF.